Below are 11 T cell receptor beta chains sequenced from a single sample in a study of T cell clonality in common variable immunodeficiency. Using immunoSEQ multiplex PCR, the repertoire was profiled, and TCRdb retains in-frame clones only, with some absent. The sample includes some 53,000 clones, none of them occurring once. Source material: peripheral blood mononuclear cells. The receptors derive from a person aged 18 to 75 in good health.

This clone showed up many times. Coverage ceases 3 residues before the CDR3 finishes, and the germline J gene fills in the end. This sequence joins TRBV7-2 and TRBJ1-2; 9 nucleotides align to TRBD1. V lost 1 base and J lost 3; bases outside the gene matches: 3. CDR3 length: 15 residues. Germline V gene sequence: CDR1 SGHTA, CDR2 FQGNSA. CDR3 residues: CASSLVTGGYYGYTF. CDR3 DNA (partial): TGTGCCAGCAGCTTAGTAACAGGGGGCTACTATGGC.

With regard to this clone: The CDR3 extends 3 residues past the end of the read, so its final part is completed from the germline J gene. V and J are TRBV6-4 and TRBJ2-1, with 8 bases matching TRBD2. The J segment lost 0 bases and the V segment lost 5 bases, leaving 3 bases of the junction unmatched. The CDR3 loop spans 15 amino acids. Looked up from germline, CDR1 is MRHNA and CDR2 is SNTAGT. The CDR3 bases that were read are TGTGCCAGCAGTCACACTAGCGGCTCCTACAATGAG. The encoded protein is CASSHTSGSYNE. The whole CDR3 is CASSHTSGSYNEQFF.

This clone was counted many times. The CDR3 goes on 3 residues after the read ends, and that part is filled in from the germline J gene. The sample has other DNA sequences that encode this CDR3 too. The chain combines TRBV7-6 with TRBJ2-3, with a possible D match to TRBD1 (6 bases). V was clipped by 6 bases and J by 2 bases, with 24 bases between them. Germline V lookup: CDR1 SGHVS, CDR2 FNYEAQ. The CDR3 spans 18 residues. CDR3 residues: CASRRGRGQDEHTDTQYF. CDR3 DNA, as far as it was read: TGTGCCAGCAGACGAGGCAGGGGCCAAGATGAACACACAGATACG.

This clone is classed as medium-sized (0.01 to 0.1%). From the germline J gene comes the end of the CDR3, since the read stops 3 residues before it. The chain uses TRBV30 and TRBJ2-2; D gene unclear. CDR3 size: 14 residues. V dropped 4 bases and J dropped 1 base, with 10 bases sitting between them. Germline V gene data show CDR1 as GTSNPN and CDR2 as SVGIG (reference sequence). The sequenced CDR3 bases are TGTGCCTGGAAGTTGGAGCGGAACACCGGGGAG. Its translation: CAWKLERNTGE. Given in full, the CDR3 is CAWKLERNTGELFF.

Ten or more counts support this clone. The read comes to an end 3 residues before the CDR3 does, leaving the germline J gene to fill in the end. The V call is TRBV28, the J call TRBJ1-2; D not resolved. CDR1 MDHEN and CDR2 SYDVKM come from the germline V gene. The CDR3 loop spans 17 amino acids. The V end lost 1 base, the J end lost 7 bases, and 22 bases lay between the germline ends. The CDR3 here is CASSLSFLRKTGGGYTF. The DNA read from the CDR3 is TGTGCCAGCAGTTTATCGTTTCTAAGGAAAACCGGCGGTGGC.

This clone was recorded at least ten times. The DNA ends 3 residues before the CDR3 does, and the rest of the CDR3 is filled in from the germline J gene. This chain uses TRBV18 with TRBJ2-5, with TRBD2 matching over 10 bases. J was trimmed by 3 bases and V by 3 bases; bases with no gene match: 7. Per germline, CDR1 KGHSH and CDR2 LQKENI. The CDR3 extends over 16 amino acids. The covered CDR3 bases are TGTGCCAGCTCACCGGGCCTAGCGGGGGCCGAAGAGACC. Amino acids: CASSPGLAGAEET. The full CDR3 protein reads CASSPGLAGAEETQYF.

This clone has at least ten counts. The read is 3 residues too short to cover the CDR3 end, so that end is filled in from the germline J gene. The chain couples TRBV6-2 or TRBV6-3 to TRBJ2-2; TRBD2 is a possible D gene (6 bases). The CDR3 has 15 residues. Trimming removed 11 bases at V and 6 bases at J, with 22 bases between. CDR1 is MNHEY, CDR2 SVGEGT, per germline. The covered CDR3 bases are TGTGCCGCAAGAACGGGGGAATTTTTTGCCGGGGAG. It yields the protein CAARTGEFFAGE. The whole CDR3 is CAARTGEFFAGELFF.

At least ten counts were recorded for this clone. The observed sequence ends 3 residues before the CDR3 terminus, with the missing tail filled in from the germline J gene. The rearrangement joins TRBV20-1 to TRBJ2-1; 11 bases match TRBD1. CDR3 length equals 13 residues. Per germline, CDR1 DFQATT and CDR2 SNEGSKA (reference sequence). With V trimmed by 3 bases and J by 9 bases, 4 bases remained unmatched. Partial CDR3 DNA: TGCAGTGCTAGCCCGGGGACAGGGGGTGAG. It codes for CSASPGTGGE. The whole CDR3 sequence is CSASPGTGGEQFF.

This clone was observed many times. The read falls 3 residues short of the CDR3 end, and the missing part is taken from the germline J gene. V is TRBV12-3 or TRBV12-4 and J is TRBJ2-3; D possibly corresponds to TRBD2 (5 bases). V shed 7 bases and J shed 1 base, with 6 bases lying between them. This CDR3 is built from 12 residues. The sequenced part of the CDR3 DNA is TGTGCCAGCATGCGGGGCACAGATACG. Encoded protein: CASMRGTDT. From start to end, the CDR3 is CASMRGTDTQYF.

This clone came up many times. The read gets to within 3 residues of the CDR3 end, and the germline J gene fills in the rest. The J gene is TRBJ2-3, the V gene TRBV7-9; D ambiguous. Germline values: CDR1 SEHNR, CDR2 FQNEAQ (reference sequence). There are 15 residues in the CDR3. Between the trimmed V and J ends, which lost 4 bases and 1 base, there was a span of 12 bases. CDR3 DNA, as far as it was read: TGTGCCAGCAGCTCGAGGCCTTCTGGCACAGATACG. Translation: CASSSRPSGTDT. The entire CDR3 protein reads CASSSRPSGTDTQYF.

With respect to this clone: The read ends 3 residues early relative to the CDR3; the germline J gene fills the gap. The chain is built from TRBV6-2 or TRBV6-3 and TRBJ2-2; a possible D gene is TRBD2 (6 bases). The CDR3 has 14 amino acids. Looked up from germline, CDR1 is MNHEY and CDR2 is SVGEGT. V was shortened by 7 bases and J by 1 base, with 10 bases between the two germline ends. Incomplete CDR3 DNA: TGTGCCAGCACCTTGCGGGGGAACACCGGGGAG. Encoded protein: CASTLRGNTGE. The whole CDR3 sequence reads CASTLRGNTGELFF.